This T cell receptor beta chain was sequenced in a study of CD8+ T cells in alopecia areata. Study overall: Administration of oral tofacitinib to treated patients was at 5 to 10 mg twice daily. Broader study findings: Tofacitinib significantly reduced both scalp clonality and expanded CD8+ clones among the top 100.

This CDR3 comprises 17 residues. CDR1 and CDR2 from the germline V gene are LGHNA and YSLEER. Deletions cut 0 bases from V and 5 bases from J, with 17 bases between. Treatment denoted: oral pan-JAK inhibitor, 5-10 mg twice daily. CD4+ and CD8+ T cells were sorted from PBMCs stained for CD3, CD4 and CD8. Note on this clone: The antigen is unknown.

RNA was isolated and reverse transcribed to cDNA, the sequencing template. Profiled with immunoSEQ multiplex PCR; TCRdb holds only in-frame clones, not every one. Found here are some 80,000 clones, around 66% of them singletons; the top ten hold around a quarter. The chain recombines TRBV4-3 with TRBJ2-1, with D tentatively TRBD2 (6 bases). This sequence originates from a human donor with alopecia areata. Sequences were derived from CD8+ T cells sorted from blood, sampled at week 24, from a patient treated with tofacitinib. This chain's CDR3 is CASSQDRVGGPHNEQFF. The DNA of the CDR3 is TGCGCCAGCAGCCAAGATAGGGTGGGAGGCCCCCACAATGAGCAGTTCTTC.